A selection of T cell receptor beta chains follows, all from one sample in a study of CD8 T cells in ankylosing spondylitis. TCRdb ran MiXCR on the 5' RACE reads and lists one entry per CDR3 protein. The sample contains roughly 350,000 distinct CDR3 sequences, under 8.5% of which appear only once. Sequenced: blood, either unsorted or a sorted T cell fraction (not recorded which). The receptors here all came from a male donor with ankylosing spondylitis. CDR3s include the opening cysteine and the closing phenylalanine or tryptophan.

TRBJ2-3 | TRBV28 | CASSRTGTEDTDTQYF
TRBJ2-5 | TRBV24-1 | CATSDPGTGDQETQYF
TRBJ1-6 | TRBV6-4 | CASSEGNGNSPLHF
TRBJ2-5 | TRBV7-2 | CASSLGVSQETQYF
TRBJ2-6 | TRBV4-1 | CASSQDQVRVGRGANVLTF
TRBJ2-1 | TRBV6-5 | CASSYSIGLAGEYNEQFF
TRBJ2-1 | TRBV7-7 | CASSHNSGNEGEQFF
TRBJ2-6 | TRBV5-1 | CASSWRGSGANVLTF
TRBJ2-7 | TRBV28 | CASSFVSGRNSYEQYF
TRBJ1-1 | TRBV29-1 | CSVGGHQNTEAFF
TRBJ2-7 | TRBV20-1 | CSARISGSLRYEQYF
TRBJ1-1 | TRBV7-9 | CASTPMEGTEAFF
TRBJ2-5 | TRBV2 | CASSDPLTETQYF
TRBJ2-3 | TRBV10-3 | CAISVGGFTDTQYF
TRBJ1-4 | TRBV7-2 | CASSLEFGATNEKLFF
TRBJ1-2 | TRBV3-1 | CASSPGAGDIYGYTF
TRBJ2-1 | TRBV4-1 | CASSQDWLRTSGEINEQFF
TRBJ2-3 | TRBV18 | CASSLQRDTTDTQYF
TRBJ2-1 | TRBV27 | CASSRRLSDTYNEQFF
TRBJ2-3 | TRBV7-2 | CASSLEGGYTDTQYF
TRBJ2-3 | TRBV20-1 | CSARPPRGRALDTQYF
TRBJ2-2 | TRBV5-6 | CASSLLGSKGNFAGELFF
TRBJ2-1 | TRBV7-2 | CASSIRDWGNNEQFF
TRBJ2-3 | TRBV6-1 | CASSEGLADTDTQYF
TRBJ2-1 | TRBV4-3 | CASSQSRASMELFF
TRBJ2-7 | TRBV5-1 | CASSFTSGISYEQYF
TRBJ2-1 | TRBV9 | CASSVKDERIYYNEQFF
TRBJ2-3 | TRBV3-1 | CASSQNVGNTQYF
TRBJ1-5 | TRBV5-1 | CASRGGEPQHF
TRBJ1-1 | TRBV20-1 | CSASSRGPKRPEAFF
TRBJ2-5 | TRBV3-1 | CASSQGLKLQETQYF
TRBJ2-1 | TRBV6-5 | CASSSPLGSYNEQFF
TRBJ2-1 | TRBV6-2/TRBV6-3 | CASSYSISTSGRSYNEQFF
TRBJ1-2 | TRBV30 | CAWGRDRPYGYTF
TRBJ2-7 | TRBV20-1 | CSAERGIGTYEQYF
TRBJ2-7 | TRBV3-1 | CASSPAQRSGYEQYF
TRBJ2-6 | TRBV24-1 | CATSFSGANVLTF
TRBJ2-2 | TRBV9 | CASSAPLGRDTGELFF
TRBJ1-6 | TRBV20-1 | CSAQDPGSYNSPLHF
TRBJ2-3 | TRBV10-3 | CAIRLGWEDTQYF
TRBJ2-7 | TRBV4-2 | CASSRASGRYEQYF
TRBJ1-5 | TRBV28 | CASRRGLASNQPQHF
TRBJ1-2 | TRBV5-6 | CASSLAGTGGFGYTF
TRBJ2-1 | TRBV30 | CAWGIFNGMRPNEQFF